These 17 T cell receptor beta chains were sequenced from one sample in a study of blood T cell repertoires in COVID-19 (TCRdb year 2020). Preparation of the library involved the immunoSEQ multiplex PCR assay. The immuneACCESS repertoire file appears here via TCRdb, limited to in-frame rearrangements. These files lack a portion of the clones; in checked studies, under half of the deficit traces to unresolved V genes, and the cause of the others is not known. The sample records 150,000 to 200,000 clones, around 93% of which are singletons. The top ten hold about 4.8% of the sample. Sequencing was carried out using peripheral blood. The receptors here all came from a man between 25 and 39 years old with COVID-19, enrolled during active disease.

This chain uses TRBV7-3 with TRBJ2-1; the match to TRBD1 covers 7 bases. V was pared by 2 bases and J by 8 bases, with 15 bases of the junction left unmatched. This CDR3 spans 17 amino acids. Germline-derived CDR1 and CDR2 are SGHTA and FQGTGA. The CDR3 reads CASSLVEGASTRHEQFF. Written as DNA, the CDR3 is TGTGCCAGCAGCTTAGTAGAGGGGGCGTCCACCCGGCATGAGCAGTTCTTC.

The V call is TRBV27, the J call TRBJ1-1, with D possibly TRBD1 on 6 matching bases. The V gene lost 2 bases and the J gene lost 2 bases, with 12 bases spanning the gap. The germline CDR1 and CDR2 sequences are MNHEY and SMNVEV (reference sequence). This CDR3 has 15 residues. CDR3 loop: CASSLGAGANTEAFF. The CDR3 nucleotides read TGTGCCAGCAGTTTAGGGGCAGGGGCAAACACTGAAGCTTTCTTT.

The chain couples TRBV7-9 to TRBJ1-1; 9 bases agree with TRBD1. CDR1 SEHNR and CDR2 FQNEAQ come from the germline V gene (reference sequence). The CDR3 contains 14 residues. The J segment lost 5 bases and the V segment lost 4 bases, leaving 5 bases of the junction unmatched. This CDR3 is CASSSQGARTEAFF. CDR3 DNA: TGTGCCAGCAGCTCACAGGGGGCTAGGACTGAAGCTTTCTTT.

The J gene is TRBJ2-5, the V gene TRBV5-1; 7 nucleotides align to TRBD1. The CDR3 has 15 amino acids. Germline CDR1 SGHRS, CDR2 YFSETQ. V was clipped by 4 bases and J by 1 base; unmatched bases: 7. Here the CDR3 DNA reads TGCGCCAGCAGCCCCCAGGGACAGCTCCAAGAGACCCAGTACTTC. This sequence encodes CASSPQGQLQETQYF. Combining the CDR3 with reference TRBV5-1 and TRBJ2-5 gives the whole variable domain KAGVTQTPRYLIKTRGQQVTLSCSPISGHRSVSWYQQTPGQGLQFLFEYFSETQRNKGNFPGRFSGRQFSNSRSEMNVSTLELGDSALYLCASSPQGQLQETQYFGPGTRLLVL.

The V gene is TRBV28, the J gene TRBJ2-3; TRBD1 is a possible D gene (5 bases). Germline V gene sequence: CDR1 MDHEN, CDR2 SYDVKM. Deletions cut 1 base from V and 2 bases from J, with 16 bases between. This CDR3 contains 17 residues. The CDR3 reads CASSLYRQTLDTDTQYF. The CDR3 coding sequence is TGTGCCAGCAGTTTATACCGACAGACACTTGACACAGATACGCAGTATTTT. The full variable domain, with the rest looked up from reference TRBV28 and TRBJ2-3, is DVKVTQSSRYLVKRTGEKVFLECVQDMDHENMFWYRQDPGLGLRLIYFSYDVKMKEKGDIPEGYSVSREKKERFSLILESASTNQTSMYLCASSLYRQTLDTDTQYFGPGTRLTVL.

This chain uses TRBV27 with TRBJ2-3, with D perhaps TRBD1 (6 bases). The V gene lost 2 bases and the J gene lost 4 bases, with 13 bases spanning the gap. The CDR3 totals 15 residues. Germline assignment: CDR1 MNHEY and CDR2 SMNVEV (reference sequence). In nucleotides, the CDR3 is TGTGCCAGCAGTTTAGGGACACATAACTCAGATACGCAGTATTTT. The encoded protein is CASSLGTHNSDTQYF.

The chain recombines TRBV30 with TRBJ1-2, with TRBD1 matching 10 bases. Trimming cost V 3 bases and J 6 bases; bases outside gene matches: 1. There are 12 residues in the CDR3. Germline lookup yields CDR1 GTSNPN and CDR2 SVGIG (reference sequence). The CDR3 spells CAWRGTGDGYTF. The CDR3 DNA reads TGTGCCTGGAGGGGGACAGGGGATGGCTACACCTTC.

V and J are TRBV7-3 and TRBJ2-1, with 9 bases identical to TRBD2. The CDR3 extends over 18 amino acids. The V gene's germline CDR1 is SGHTA and CDR2 FQGTGA. The V and J ends lost 1 base and 6 bases, in that order; junction bases with no gene match: 13. Here the CDR3 DNA reads TGTGCCAGCAGCTTAATGTATAGTGGGCTAGCGGGATTCAATGAGCAGTTCTTC. This encodes CASSLMYSGLAGFNEQFF.

The chain has TRBV18 and TRBJ1-1; TRBD1 matches at 7 bases. The CDR3 totals 13 residues. Germline assignment: CDR1 KGHSH and CDR2 LQKENI. Trimming cost V 11 bases and J 4 bases; bases outside gene matches: 10. The CDR3, as DNA: TGTGCCGGCGGGGGGCAGGGGGGCACTGAAGCTTTCTTT. This encodes CAGGGQGGTEAFF. Variable domain in full (rest from reference TRBV18 and TRBJ1-1): NAGVMQNPRHLVRRRGQEARLRCSPMKGHSHVYWYRQLPEEGLKFMVYLQKENIIDESGMPKERFSAEFPKEGPSILRIQQVVRGDSAAYFCAGGGQGGTEAFFGQGTRLTVV.

Concerning this clone: The same CDR3 can be traced to other DNA sequences in this sample. The chain carries TRBV18 and TRBJ1-6; possible D gene TRBD1, 6 bases. Germline CDR1 is KGHSH and CDR2 is LQKENI. V was cut by 3 bases and J by 8 bases, with 8 bases left in between. The CDR3 is 13 residues long. The CDR3 DNA reads TGTGCCAGCTCACCGAACAGGGATTCACCCCTCCACTTT. It codes for CASSPNRDSPLHF.

This clone was recorded once. The J gene is TRBJ1-1, the V gene TRBV29-1; a weak D match, TRBD1 (5 bases). The CDR3 extends over 12 amino acids. Per the germline V gene, CDR1 is SQVTM and CDR2 is ANQGSEA. V lost 6 bases and J 3 bases, leaving 11 bases between the germline ends. The CDR3 spells CSVAWGDTEAFF. The CDR3 bases are TGCAGCGTAGCATGGGGGGACACTGAAGCTTTCTTT.

The J gene is TRBJ1-5, the V gene TRBV3-1 (or the pseudogene TRBV3-2); D not certain. Germline-derived CDR1 and CDR2 are LGHDT and YNNKEL (reference sequence). The CDR3 sequence is 14 residues long. Trimming took off 1 base at V and 5 bases at J, with 9 bases between the two ends. In DNA form, the CDR3 reads TGTGCCAGCAGCCAAGGTGCCGGTTATCAGCCCCAGCATTTT. It specifies CASSQGAGYQPQHF.

The chain employs TRBV7-9 and TRBJ2-7; maybe TRBD1 (5 bases). This CDR3 is built from 13 residues. V lost 4 bases and J lost 6, with 13 bases in between. CDR1 and CDR2 from the germline V gene are SEHNR and FQNEAQ (reference sequence). The CDR3 protein is CASSSYRSSEQYF. CDR3 DNA: TGTGCCAGCAGCTCATACAGGAGCTCCGAGCAGTACTTC.

The V call is TRBV5-1, the J call TRBJ1-5; the match to TRBD1 covers 7 bases. Per germline, CDR1 SGHRS and CDR2 YFSETQ. The CDR3 is 16 amino acids. J lost 2 bases, V lost 1 base, and 6 bases had no gene match. The CDR3 nucleotides are TGCGCCAGCAGCTTGTACCCGGGGACAGGCAATCAGCCCCAGCATTTT. Residues: CASSLYPGTGNQPQHF.

The chain employs TRBV28 and TRBJ1-5; 7 positions match TRBD1. This CDR3 comprises 15 residues. The V gene's germline CDR1 is MDHEN and CDR2 SYDVKM. The V gene end was trimmed by 4 bases and the J gene end by 3 bases; junction bases not matched to a gene: 6. Here the CDR3 reads CASSSTGLNNQPQHF. In nucleotides, the CDR3 is TGTGCCAGCAGTTCGACAGGGCTTAACAATCAGCCCCAGCATTTT.

The rearrangement joins TRBV19 to TRBJ2-2; 13 nucleotides line up with TRBD2. Germline V CDR1 and CDR2: LNHDA, SQIVND (reference sequence). This CDR3 is built from 18 residues. Trimming cost V 5 bases and J 1 base; bases outside gene matches: 7. CDR3 region: CASSGKGLAGKNTGELFF. The CDR3 nucleotides are TGTGCCAGTAGTGGAAAGGGACTAGCGGGAAAGAACACCGGGGAGCTGTTTTTT. Variable domain in full (rest from reference TRBV19 and TRBJ2-2): DGGITQSPKYLFRKEGQNVTLSCEQNLNHDAMYWYRQDPGQGLRLIYYSQIVNDFQKGDIAEGYSVSREKKESFPLTVTSAQKNPTAFYLCASSGKGLAGKNTGELFFGEGSRLTVL.

The chain has TRBV5-8 and TRBJ2-1; the match to TRBD2 covers 12 bases. Germline loops: CDR1 SGHTS, CDR2 YDEGEE. CDR3 size: 16 residues. With V trimmed by 1 base and J by 10 bases, 9 bases remained unmatched. The CDR3: CASSLRLAGGPGEQFF. The CDR3 bases are TGTGCCAGCAGCTTGAGGCTAGCGGGAGGGCCAGGGGAGCAGTTCTTC. Using reference TRBV5-8 and TRBJ2-1 for the parts outside the CDR3, the full variable domain is EAGVTQSPTHLIKTRGQQATLRCSPISGHTSVYWYQQALGLGLQFLLWYDEGEERNRGNFPPRFSGRQFPNYSSELNVNALELEDSALYLCASSLRLAGGPGEQFFGPGTRLTVL.